This TCR beta chain was profiled in a study of blood T cell repertoires in COVID-19. Study context: Acute and convalescent COVID-19 samples came from the United States, Italy and Spain. PBMCs, B-cell-depleted T cells, or T cells provided the cDNA or gDNA that made up the material.

V lost 0 bases and J 3 bases, leaving 10 bases between the germline ends. The CDR3 runs 14 residues. Germline V gene sequence: CDR1 SGHKS, CDR2 YYEKEE (reference sequence). This clone was recorded only once. In the original workflow: Reference gene primer amplification gave estimated nucleated cell counts. Using immunoSEQ multiplex PCR, the repertoire was profiled, and TCRdb retains in-frame clones only, with some absent. V and J calls plus clone size are reproduced from that table; the DNA served to infer D and trimming. In the table there are more than 90,000 clones, roughly 88% of which are singletons.

What was sequenced was peripheral blood. The clonotype was recovered from a human donor in a cohort sampled during active COVID-19. The chain joins TRBV5-5 to TRBJ2-7, with D perhaps TRBD2 (5 bases). In DNA, the CDR3 is TGTGCCAGCAGCTTGGAAGCGGTTATCTACGAGCAGTACTTC. It is translated as CASSLEAVIYEQYF.